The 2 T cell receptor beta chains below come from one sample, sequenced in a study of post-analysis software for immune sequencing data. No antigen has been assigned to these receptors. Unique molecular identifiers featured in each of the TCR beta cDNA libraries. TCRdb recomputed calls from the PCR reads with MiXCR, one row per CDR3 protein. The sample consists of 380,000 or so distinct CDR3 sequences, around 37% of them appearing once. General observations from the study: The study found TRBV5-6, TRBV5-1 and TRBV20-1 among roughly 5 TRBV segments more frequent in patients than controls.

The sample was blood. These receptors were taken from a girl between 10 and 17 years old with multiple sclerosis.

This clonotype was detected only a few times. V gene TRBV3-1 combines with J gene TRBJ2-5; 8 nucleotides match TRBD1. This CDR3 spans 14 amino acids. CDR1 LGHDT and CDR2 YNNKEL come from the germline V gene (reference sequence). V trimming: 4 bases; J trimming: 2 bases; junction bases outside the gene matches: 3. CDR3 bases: TGTGCCAGCAGCCTACAGGGGGATCAAGAGACCCAGTACTTC. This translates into CASSLQGDQETQYF.

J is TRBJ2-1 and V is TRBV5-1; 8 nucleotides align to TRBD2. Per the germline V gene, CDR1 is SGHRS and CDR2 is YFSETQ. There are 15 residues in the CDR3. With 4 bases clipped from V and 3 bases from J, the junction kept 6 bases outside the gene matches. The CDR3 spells CASSRTAGDYNEQFF. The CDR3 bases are TGCGCCAGCAGCAGGACAGCGGGGGACTACAATGAGCAGTTCTTC.